The 3 T cell receptor beta chains below were found in one sample sequenced in a study of patients and donors after allogeneic stem cell transplantation. TCRdb reanalysed the RT-PCR reads using MiXCR and keeps one entry per CDR3 protein. The table records some 230,000 distinct CDR3 sequences, around 14% of them present only once. The source material was blood, either unsorted or a sorted T cell fraction (not recorded which). All receptors come from a human donor who was either an allogeneic HSCT recipient or a stem cell or donor lymphocyte infusion donor (not recorded which). It is not recorded whose cells these are; they may come from a transplant donor.

The V gene is TRBV12-3 or TRBV12-4, the J gene TRBJ2-7; the match to TRBD2 covers 9 bases. J lost 6 bases, V lost 8 bases, and 23 bases had no gene match. This CDR3 is built from 18 residues. CDR3 loop: CASCFEGGRGLAGIEQYF. CDR3 nucleotides: TGTGCCAGCTGCTTTGAGGGGGGGCGCGGGCTAGCGGGAATCGAGCAGTACTTC.

The sample holds many counts of this clonotype. This rearrangement joins TRBV29-1 to TRBJ2-5; D uncertain. Germline V lookup: CDR1 SQVTM, CDR2 ANQGSEA. V lost 3 bases to trimming and J lost 5 bases, with 16 bases between them. The CDR3 runs to 14 residues. CDR3: CSVDMASEGETQYF. The CDR3, as DNA: TGCAGCGTTGATATGGCGTCCGAAGGGGAGACCCAGTACTTC.

The chain links TRBV2 to TRBJ2-7, with 8 nucleotides matching TRBD1. There are 12 residues in the CDR3. The trim removed 8 bases at V and 3 bases at J, leaving 3 bases unmatched. From germline, CDR1 is SNHLY and CDR2 FYNNEI. DNA for the CDR3: TGTGCCAGCCGGGACAGGCTCTACGAGCAGTACTTC. This translates into CASRDRLYEQYF.